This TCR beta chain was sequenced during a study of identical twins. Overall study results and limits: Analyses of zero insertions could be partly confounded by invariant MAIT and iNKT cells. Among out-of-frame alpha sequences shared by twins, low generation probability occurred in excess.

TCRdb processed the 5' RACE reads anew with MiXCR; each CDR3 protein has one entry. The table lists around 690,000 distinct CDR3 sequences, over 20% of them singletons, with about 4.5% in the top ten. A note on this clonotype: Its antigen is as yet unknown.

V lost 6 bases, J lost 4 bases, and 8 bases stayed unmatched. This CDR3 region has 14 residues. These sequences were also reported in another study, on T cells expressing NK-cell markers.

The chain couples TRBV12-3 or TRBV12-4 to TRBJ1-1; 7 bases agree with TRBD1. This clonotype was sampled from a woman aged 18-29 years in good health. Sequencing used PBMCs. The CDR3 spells CASSPTGASTEAFF. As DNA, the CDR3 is TGTGCCAGCAGCCCTACAGGGGCTAGCACTGAAGCTTTCTTT.